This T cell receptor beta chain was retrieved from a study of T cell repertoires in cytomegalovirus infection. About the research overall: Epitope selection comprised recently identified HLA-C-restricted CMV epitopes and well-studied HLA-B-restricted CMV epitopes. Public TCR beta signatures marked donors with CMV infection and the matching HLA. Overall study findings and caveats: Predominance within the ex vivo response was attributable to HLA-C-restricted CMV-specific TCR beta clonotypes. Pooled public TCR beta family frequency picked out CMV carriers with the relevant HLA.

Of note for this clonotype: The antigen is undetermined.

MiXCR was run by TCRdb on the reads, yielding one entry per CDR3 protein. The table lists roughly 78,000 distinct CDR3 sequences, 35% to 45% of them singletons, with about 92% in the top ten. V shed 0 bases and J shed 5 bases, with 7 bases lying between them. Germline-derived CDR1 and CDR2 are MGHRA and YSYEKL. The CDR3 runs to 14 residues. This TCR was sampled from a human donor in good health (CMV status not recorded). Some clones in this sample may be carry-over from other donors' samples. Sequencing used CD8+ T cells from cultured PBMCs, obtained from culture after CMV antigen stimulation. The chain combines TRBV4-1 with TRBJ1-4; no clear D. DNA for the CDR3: TGCGCCAGCAGCCAAGACAGCATGAATGAAAAACTGTTTTTT. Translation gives CASSQDSMNEKLFF.